The source of this T cell receptor (beta chain) is a study of blood T cell repertoires in COVID-19. About the study: Samples taken during acute and convalescent COVID-19 were collected in the United States, Italy and Spain. From T cells, B-cell-depleted T cells, or PBMCs came the material, which was cDNA or gDNA.

Authors' methods: Reference gene primer amplification gave nucleated cell count estimates. Assay used: immunoSEQ multiplex PCR; TCRdb lists only in-frame clones, some missing. Clonal size and the V and J genes are those of that table, whereas D and trimming came from the DNA. The sample yields about 36,000 clones, roughly 84% seen once. Germline V gene sequence: CDR1 SNHLY, CDR2 FYNNEI. CDR3 length: 16 residues. V lost 4 bases to trimming and J lost 7 bases; unmatched junction nucleotides: 10. The V and J genes are TRBV2 and TRBJ2-2; TRBD1 matches 9 bases. The specimen was peripheral blood. The clonotype originates from a human donor in a cohort sampled during active COVID-19. This CDR3 is CASSGGGQGSHGELFF. In DNA form, the CDR3 reads TGTGCCAGCAGTGGGGGGGGACAGGGATCTCACGGGGAGCTGTTTTTT.